This T cell receptor (beta chain) was recovered during a study of PD-L1 blockade in urothelial cancer. Germline CDR1 is SGHTA and CDR2 is FQGNSA. V lost 1 base and J lost 2; bases outside the gene matches: 4. The CDR3 extends over 15 amino acids. The time point: pretreatment peripheral blood. Clones were sequenced by immunoSEQ multiplex PCR, and TCRdb holds only the in-frame ones, with some missing. The sample includes 70,000 to 95,000 clones, around 92% of them seen just once. The chain links TRBV7-2 to TRBJ2-7, with TRBD2 matching over 8 bases. The source was PBMCs, collected around atezolizumab (anti-PD-L1) treatment. The clonotype originates from a woman aged 80 or over with urothelial cancer. The CDR3 DNA follows: TGTGCCAGCAGCTTAGTTACTAGCGGAGCCTACGAGCAGTACTTC. Protein product: CASSLVTSGAYEQYF.